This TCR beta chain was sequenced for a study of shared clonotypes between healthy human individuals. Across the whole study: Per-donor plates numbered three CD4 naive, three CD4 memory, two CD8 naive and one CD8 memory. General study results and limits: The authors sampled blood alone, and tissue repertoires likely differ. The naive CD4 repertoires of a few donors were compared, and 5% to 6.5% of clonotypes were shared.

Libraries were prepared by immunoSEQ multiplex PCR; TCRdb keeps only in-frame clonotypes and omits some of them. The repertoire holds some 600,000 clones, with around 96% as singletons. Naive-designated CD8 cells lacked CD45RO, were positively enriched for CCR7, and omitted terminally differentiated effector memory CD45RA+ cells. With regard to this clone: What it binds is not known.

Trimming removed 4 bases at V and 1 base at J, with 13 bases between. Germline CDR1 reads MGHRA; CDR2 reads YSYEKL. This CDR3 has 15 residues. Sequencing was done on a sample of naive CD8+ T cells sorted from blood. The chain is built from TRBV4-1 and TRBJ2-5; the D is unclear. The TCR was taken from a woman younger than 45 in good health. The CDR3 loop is CASSPMEWSQETQYF. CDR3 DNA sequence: TGCGCCAGCAGCCCCATGGAGTGGTCCCAAGAGACCCAGTACTTC.